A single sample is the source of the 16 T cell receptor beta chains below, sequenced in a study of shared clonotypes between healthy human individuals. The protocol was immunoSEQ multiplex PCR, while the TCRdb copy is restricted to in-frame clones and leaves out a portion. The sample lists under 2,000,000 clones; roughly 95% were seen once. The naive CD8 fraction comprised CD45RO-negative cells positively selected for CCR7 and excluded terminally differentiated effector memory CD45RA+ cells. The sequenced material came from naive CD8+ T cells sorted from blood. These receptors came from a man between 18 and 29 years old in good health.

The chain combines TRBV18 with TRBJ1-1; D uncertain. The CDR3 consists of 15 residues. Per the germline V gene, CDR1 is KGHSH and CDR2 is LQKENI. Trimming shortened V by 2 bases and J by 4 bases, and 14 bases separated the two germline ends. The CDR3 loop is CASSPMKGEGTEAFF. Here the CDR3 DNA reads TGTGCCAGCTCACCAATGAAGGGCGAAGGCACTGAAGCTTTCTTT.

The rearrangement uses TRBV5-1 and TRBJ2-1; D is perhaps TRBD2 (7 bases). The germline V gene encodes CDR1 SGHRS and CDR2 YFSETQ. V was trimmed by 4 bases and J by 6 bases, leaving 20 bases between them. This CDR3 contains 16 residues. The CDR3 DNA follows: TGCGCCAGCAGCCGAGTTGTGGGGGGGCCGAGCAATGAGCAGTTCTTC. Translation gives CASSRVVGGPSNEQFF.

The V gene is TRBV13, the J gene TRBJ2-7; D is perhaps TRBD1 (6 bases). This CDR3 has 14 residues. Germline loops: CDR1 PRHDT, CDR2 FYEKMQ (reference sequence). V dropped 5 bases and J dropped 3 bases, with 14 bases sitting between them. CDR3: CASSKNRVGYEQYF. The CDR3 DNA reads TGTGCCAGCAGCAAGAACAGGGTGGGCTACGAGCAGTACTTC.

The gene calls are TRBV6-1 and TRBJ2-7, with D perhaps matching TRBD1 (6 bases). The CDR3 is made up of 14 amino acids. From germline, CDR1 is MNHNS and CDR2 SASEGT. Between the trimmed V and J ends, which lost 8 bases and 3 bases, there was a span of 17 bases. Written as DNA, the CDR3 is TGTGCCAGCCATCGGACAGAGAATTTCTACGAGCAGTACTTC. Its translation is CASHRTENFYEQYF.

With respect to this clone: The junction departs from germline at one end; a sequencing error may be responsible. The CDR3 sequence: CASSSGGWDPQYF. The CDR3 DNA reads TGTGCTAGCAGTTCCGGGGGCTGGGACCCCCAGTACTTC. V usage is TRBV2 and J usage is TRBJ2-5, with D perhaps being TRBD1 or TRBD2 (6 bases each). This CDR3 contains 13 residues. In germline, CDR1 is SNHLY, CDR2 FYNNEI.

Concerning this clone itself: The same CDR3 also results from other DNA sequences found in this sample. The CDR3 DNA is TGTGCCAGCAGTTTCGGGGAAGTCTACGAGCAGTACTTC. Protein: CASSFGEVYEQYF. The chain combines TRBV27 with TRBJ2-7, with a possible D match to TRBD2 (5 bases). Germline V gene sequence: CDR1 MNHEY, CDR2 SMNVEV (reference sequence). This CDR3 has 13 amino acids. The V and J ends lost 3 bases and 3 bases respectively, with 9 bases between them.

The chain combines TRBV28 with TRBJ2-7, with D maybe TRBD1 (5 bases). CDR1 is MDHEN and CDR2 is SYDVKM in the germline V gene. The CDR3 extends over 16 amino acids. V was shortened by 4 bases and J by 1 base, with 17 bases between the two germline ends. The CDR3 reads CASSWIGDRESYEQYF. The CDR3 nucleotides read TGTGCCAGCAGTTGGATTGGTGACAGAGAATCCTACGAGCAGTACTTC. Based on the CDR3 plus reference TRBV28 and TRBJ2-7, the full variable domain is DVKVTQSSRYLVKRTGEKVFLECVQDMDHENMFWYRQDPGLGLRLIYFSYDVKMKEKGDIPEGYSVSREKKERFSLILESASTNQTSMYLCASSWIGDRESYEQYFGPGTRLTVT.

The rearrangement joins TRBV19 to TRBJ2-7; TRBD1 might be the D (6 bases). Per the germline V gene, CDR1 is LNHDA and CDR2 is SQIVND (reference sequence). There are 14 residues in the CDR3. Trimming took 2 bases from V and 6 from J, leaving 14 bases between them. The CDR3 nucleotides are TGTGCCAGTAGTATACTGGGGGCGAAGGGCGAGCAGTACTTC. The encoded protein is CASSILGAKGEQYF. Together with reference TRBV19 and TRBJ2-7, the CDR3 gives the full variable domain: DGGITQSPKYLFRKEGQNVTLSCEQNLNHDAMYWYRQDPGQGLRLIYYSQIVNDFQKGDIAEGYSVSREKKESFPLTVTSAQKNPTAFYLCASSILGAKGEQYFGPGTRLTVT.

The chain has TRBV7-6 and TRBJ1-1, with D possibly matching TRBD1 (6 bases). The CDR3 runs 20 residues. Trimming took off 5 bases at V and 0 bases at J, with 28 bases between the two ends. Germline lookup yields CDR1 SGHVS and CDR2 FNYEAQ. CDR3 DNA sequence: TGTGCCAGCAGCAAAAAGCCACCACTCTCTACAGACAGGATGAACACTGAAGCTTTCTTT. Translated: CASSKKPPLSTDRMNTEAFF.

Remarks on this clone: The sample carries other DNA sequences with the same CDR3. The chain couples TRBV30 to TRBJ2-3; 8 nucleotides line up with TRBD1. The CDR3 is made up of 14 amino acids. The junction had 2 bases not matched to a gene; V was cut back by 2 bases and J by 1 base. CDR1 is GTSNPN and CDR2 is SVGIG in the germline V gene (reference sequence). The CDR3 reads CAWSKGQGTDTQYF. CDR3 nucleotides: TGTGCCTGGAGTAAGGGACAGGGCACAGATACGCAGTATTTT.

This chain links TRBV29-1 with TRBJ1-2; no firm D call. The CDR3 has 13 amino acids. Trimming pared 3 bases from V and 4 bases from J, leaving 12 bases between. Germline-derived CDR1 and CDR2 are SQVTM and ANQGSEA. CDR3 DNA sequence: TGCAGCGTTGACATGGGAGGGAGCTATGGCTACACCTTC. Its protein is CSVDMGGSYGYTF.

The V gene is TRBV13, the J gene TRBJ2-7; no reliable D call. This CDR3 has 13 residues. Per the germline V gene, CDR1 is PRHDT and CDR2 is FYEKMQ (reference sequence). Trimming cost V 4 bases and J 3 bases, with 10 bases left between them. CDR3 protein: CASSSHEDYEQYF. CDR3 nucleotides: TGTGCCAGCAGCTCCCATGAAGACTACGAGCAGTACTTC.

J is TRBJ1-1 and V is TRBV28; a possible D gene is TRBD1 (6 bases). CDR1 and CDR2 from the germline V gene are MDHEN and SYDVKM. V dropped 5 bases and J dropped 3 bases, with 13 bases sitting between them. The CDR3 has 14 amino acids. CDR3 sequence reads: CASSMRGGYTEAFF. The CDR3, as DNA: TGTGCCAGCAGTATGCGTGGGGGCTACACTGAAGCTTTCTTT.

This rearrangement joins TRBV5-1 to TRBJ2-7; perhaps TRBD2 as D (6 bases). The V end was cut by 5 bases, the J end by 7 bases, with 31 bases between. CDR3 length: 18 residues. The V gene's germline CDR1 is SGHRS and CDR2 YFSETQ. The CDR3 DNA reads TGCGCCAGCAGAACCTACGGATACAACCCCGGGGGTTTGGGGGAGCAGTACTTC. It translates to CASRTYGYNPGGLGEQYF.

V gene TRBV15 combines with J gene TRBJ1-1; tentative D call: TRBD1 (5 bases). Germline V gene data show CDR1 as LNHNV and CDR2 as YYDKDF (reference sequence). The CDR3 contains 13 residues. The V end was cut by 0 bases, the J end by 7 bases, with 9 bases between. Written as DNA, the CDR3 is TGTGCCACCAGCAGAGATCGGGGCAGTGAAGCTTTCTTT. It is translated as CATSRDRGSEAFF.

The DNA for the CDR3 is TGTGCCAGCAGCTCCGGGACTGAGAGCTCCTACGAGCAGTACTTC. Translating gives CASSSGTESSYEQYF. The chain links TRBV7-8 to TRBJ2-7, with a tentative D call TRBD2 (6 bases). This CDR3 region has 15 residues. In germline, CDR1 is SGHVS, CDR2 FQNEAQ. The germline V and J ends were trimmed by 4 bases and 0 bases, with 13 bases remaining between them.